These T cell receptor beta chains were read from a single sample in a study of blood T cell repertoires in COVID-19. Sequenced by immunoSEQ multiplex PCR; TCRdb stores in-frame clones only, minus some. The sample contains around 240,000 clones, about 85% of which appear only once. Material: peripheral blood. The receptor set was obtained from a man aged 35 to 55 with acute or convalescent COVID-19. CDR3s include the opening cysteine and the closing phenylalanine or tryptophan. The D gene is left open where the match is weak. Size tells how often a clone was seen (once, few, many) or the class of an expanded clone, and some rows leave it out.

v_gene	abundance	d_gene	j_gene	CDR3aa	CDR3nt
TRBV6-5	NA	TRBD1	TRBJ1-6	CASSYSGQGGNSPLHF	TGTGCCAGCAGTTACTCGGGACAGGGGGGTAATTCACCCCTCCACTTT
TRBV2	few	NA	TRBJ1-5	CASSANRANQPQHF	TGTGCCAGCAGTGCTAACAGGGCCAATCAGCCCCAGCATTTT
TRBV6-5	NA	NA	TRBJ2-1	CAGPDGVQPTMKQFF	TGTGCAGGCCCTGATGGTGTACAGCCTACAATGAAGCAGTTCTTC
TRBV6-5	NA	TRBD1	TRBJ2-2	CASSVDRAYTGELFF	TGTGCCAGCAGCGTCGACAGGGCTTACACCGGGGAGCTGTTTTTT
TRBV29-1	NA	NA	TRBJ1-3	CSVTTGRGSGNTIYF	TGCAGCGTCACGACCGGGCGGGGGTCTGGAAACACCATATATTTT
TRBV27	NA	TRBD1	TRBJ1-1	CASTPGQVNTEAFF	TGTGCCAGCACCCCGGGACAGGTGAACACTGAAGCTTTCTTT
TRBV9	NA	TRBD2	TRBJ2-2	CASSVVPGGNTGELFF	TGTGCCAGCAGCGTAGTGCCGGGGGGGAACACCGGGGAGCTGTTTTTT
TRBV5-4	few	TRBD1	TRBJ1-2	CASSLTGGGYTF	TGTGCCAGCAGCCTTACAGGGGGTGGCTACACCTTC
TRBV9	NA	TRBD2	TRBJ2-1	CASSVAMRGGISREQFF	TGTGCCAGCAGCGTAGCTATGCGGGGGGGCATAAGTAGAGAGCAGTTCTTC
TRBV6-1	NA	TRBD1	TRBJ1-5	CASSVDPQGAPNQPQHF	TGTGCCAGCAGTGTTGACCCTCAGGGGGCCCCAAATCAGCCCCAGCATTTT
TRBV9	NA	NA	TRBJ1-3	CASRPLQGSGNTIYF	TGTGCCAGCCGCCCCCTGCAGGGGTCAGGAAACACCATATATTTT
TRBV7-9	NA	NA	TRBJ2-7	CASSLSSDYEQYF	TGTGCCAGCAGCTTATCTTCAGATTACGAGCAGTACTTC
TRBV7-2	NA	TRBD2	TRBJ2-3	CASSQTSGGAYGYF	TGTGCCAGCAGCCAGACTAGCGGGGGGGCCTATGGGTATTTT
TRBV3-1/TRBV3-2	NA	NA	TRBJ1-5	CASSPGPNQPQHF	TGTGCCAGCAGCCCGGGTCCCAATCAGCCCCAGCATTTT
TRBV28	once	NA	TRBJ1-2	CASSLTENYGYTF	TGTGCCAGCAGTTTGACAGAGAACTATGGCTACACCTTC
TRBV3-1/TRBV3-2	NA	NA	TRBJ2-7	CASSQGRGFNHYEQYF	TGTGCCAGCAGCCAGGGCCGGGGATTCAACCACTACGAGCAGTACTTC
TRBV27	NA	NA	TRBJ1-2	CASSPLLANYGYTF	TGTGCCAGCAGCCCCCTATTAGCTAACTATGGCTACACCTTC
TRBV11-2	NA	NA	TRBJ2-7	CASSLVGQGMSPYEQYF	TGTGCCAGCAGCTTAGTAGGGCAGGGTATGTCACCCTACGAGCAGTACTTC
TRBV25-1	NA	NA	TRBJ1-1	CASSPRVNTEAFF	TGTGCCAGCAGCCCAAGAGTGAACACTGAAGCTTTCTTT
TRBV11-2	NA	TRBD2	TRBJ2-5	CASSLDPSGETQYF	TGTGCCAGCAGCTTAGATCCTAGCGGTGAGACCCAGTACTTC
TRBV9	NA	NA	TRBJ1-2	CATRGNYGYTF	TGTGCCACCCGGGGAAACTATGGCTACACCTTC
TRBV9	NA	TRBD1	TRBJ1-6	CASSATGGAYSPLHF	TGTGCCAGCAGCGCGACAGGGGGCGCATATTCACCCCTCCACTTT
TRBV11-2	NA	TRBD2	TRBJ2-3	CASSLRSGGRTDTQYF	TGTGCCAGCAGCTTAAGGTCGGGGGGGAGGACAGATACGCAGTATTTT
TRBV2	NA	NA	TRBJ2-5	CASSDTRTLETQYF	TGTGCCAGCAGTGACACCCGCACATTGGAGACCCAGTACTTC
TRBV5-5	NA	NA	TRBJ1-5	CASSLWGDSRKPQHF	TGTGCCAGCAGCCTTTGGGGGGATAGCCGAAAGCCCCAGCATTTT
TRBV28	NA	NA	TRBJ2-7	CASSLLSARVYEQYF	TGTGCCAGCAGCCTTTTGTCTGCCAGGGTCTACGAGCAGTACTTC
TRBV7-9	few	NA	TRBJ1-1	CASSPGRTTEAFF	TGTGCCAGCAGCCCAGGACGGACAACTGAAGCTTTCTTT
TRBV19	few	NA	TRBJ2-3	CASSGSSTDTQYF	TGTGCCAGTAGTGGCTCTAGCACAGATACGCAGTATTTT
TRBV7-9	NA	NA	TRBJ1-2	CASSSTLPIYGYTF	TGTGCCAGCAGCTCCACCCTACCAATCTATGGCTACACCTTC
TRBV6-5	NA	TRBD2	TRBJ2-2	CASTFSGGLPGELFF	TGTGCCAGCACCTTTAGCGGGGGGCTGCCCGGGGAGCTGTTTTTT
TRBV7-2	NA	NA	TRBJ1-2	CASSMGQGNYGYTF	TGTGCCAGCAGCATGGGACAAGGGAACTATGGCTACACCTTC
TRBV2	NA	TRBD2	TRBJ2-5	CASSGGGAGEETQYF	TGTGCCAGCAGCGGCGGGGGGGCCGGTGAAGAGACCCAGTACTTC
TRBV3-1/TRBV3-2	NA	NA	TRBJ1-6	CASSQGSGGSPLHF	TGTGCCAGCAGCCAAGGTTCGGGGGGATCACCCCTCCACTTT
TRBV28	NA	TRBD2	TRBJ2-1	CASLVAGGRGNEQFF	TGTGCCAGCCTTGTAGCGGGGGGTCGAGGGAATGAGCAGTTCTTC
TRBV3-1/TRBV3-2	NA	NA	TRBJ1-1	CASSLTKNTEAFF	TGTGCCAGCAGCCTGACAAAGAACACTGAAGCTTTCTTT
TRBV5-1	NA	NA	TRBJ1-4	CASSLVAGVNEKLFF	TGCGCCAGCAGCTTGGTTGCAGGGGTAAATGAAAAACTGTTTTTT
TRBV5-6	NA	NA	TRBJ2-2	CASSPPKGTGELFF	TGTGCCAGCAGCCCCCCTAAGGGGACCGGGGAGCTGTTTTTT
TRBV18	NA	NA	TRBJ1-2	CASSPGDTGGYGYTF	TGTGCCAGCTCACCAGGGGACACAGGAGGCTATGGCTACACCTTC
TRBV24-1	NA	NA	TRBJ2-3	CATSAERGAAETSTDTQYF	TGTGCCACCAGTGCCGAGCGCGGGGCCGCGGAGACTAGCACAGATACGCAGTATTTT
TRBV7-2	NA	TRBD1	TRBJ1-2	CASSFGIWSDREDNGYTF	TGTGCCAGCAGCTTTGGCATATGGTCGGACAGGGAGGATAATGGCTACACCTTC
TRBV20-1	NA	NA	TRBJ1-2	CSASALPGYTF	TGCAGTGCTTCCGCGCTCCCTGGCTACACCTTC